The entry below describes one T cell receptor (beta chain). This sample stems from a study of regulatory T cells in long-lasting Graves disease. Time point noted: newly diagnosed GD, antithyroid drugs for less than 3 months. Researchers made the TCR library from RNA that was extracted from PBMCs. This CDR3 contains 13 residues. The germline gives CDR1 SGHDN, CDR2 FVKESK. With 6 bases removed from V and 6 bases from J, the gap between germline ends came to 15 bases. With iRepertoire HTBI primers and Arm-PCR of CDR3 regions, TCR beta libraries were built. TCRdb fed the multiplex PCR reads into MiXCR, producing one record per CDR3 protein. The table has 400,000 to 450,000 distinct CDR3 sequences, over 15% seen once. This sample also belongs to another study, concerning T cells in Graves' hyperthyroidism and ophthalmopathy.

The sequence derives from a young woman with Graves disease. The sequenced sample was peripheral blood mononuclear cells (PBMCs), obtained at new diagnosis, from a patient treated with antithyroid drugs. The chain carries TRBV14 and TRBJ2-7; D could derive from TRBD1 or TRBD2 (5 bases each). The CDR3 sequence is CASSPPGTPEQYF. The DNA of the CDR3 is TGTGCCAGCAGTCCTCCCGGGACCCCCGAGCAGTACTTC.